This entry is about one TCR beta chain. This clonotype was seen only a few times. Its specific antigen is unknown. No base-level quality is on record; no much larger clone is a single base apart. The sample is drawn from a study of T-cell memory formation after mild COVID-19 (dated by TCRdb to about 2021). About the full investigation: Most TCR sequence clusters were specific to one of the two donors. Two young, previously healthy adult volunteers, one female and one male, were included in the cohort. In a couple of donors, T-cell clones that expanded and contracted after mild COVID-19 were tracked by sequencing TCRalpha and TCRbeta repertoires over time. Paper-wide results and their limitations: The study covered only two mild cases, and larger cohorts including severe cases with pre-infection samples were considered necessary. Balanced CD4/CD8 phenotypes were observed for clones contracting from day 15 to 85, whereas a bias towards CD4+ was observed for a second wave of clones expanding from day 15 to 37. SARS-CoV-2 specificity of the second-wave clones peaking on day 37 was not confirmed. Contracting CD4+ clones were found mainly in CM and EM memory subsets, while CD8+ clones were enriched in EMRA. Some responding clones were found in pre-infection memory, which suggests that pre-existing cross-reactive memory T cells took part in the SARS-CoV-2 response.

The CDR3 sequence holds 14 residues, the cysteine and phenylalanine included. The kept DNA is CDR3 alone, 42 bases in frame from the first base. Based on the germline V gene, the CDR1 and CDR2 sequences are SQVTM and ANQGSEA. Trimming costs V 7 bases and J 5 bases, and their ends lie 20 bases apart. Ficoll-Paque density gradient centrifugation was the method used to isolate PBMCs. This sample was sequenced with an Illumina NovaSeq 6000. TCRalpha and TCRbeta cDNA libraries were built by 5'RACE with constant-segment primers, adding sample barcodes and unique molecular identifiers. RNA was extracted from every sample with Trizol reagent. Libraries were amplified in two PCR steps, with a second sample barcode and Illumina TruSeq adapters added in the second step. The libraries were sequenced on an Illumina NovaSeq using 2 x 150 bp paired-end reads. For the original study's pipeline: With migec v1.2.7, reads were demultiplexed and then collapsed into UMI-guided consensus sequences. Using mixcr v2.1.11, UMI consensuses were aligned to TRA and TRB V and J templates and then assembled into clonotypes. A clonotype was counted as expanded or contracted only when both edgeR and NoisET called the clonotype significant, with the noise models trained on biological replicates. edgeR calls used a false discovery rate-adjusted p below 0.01 and a log2 fold-change threshold of 1. PCA with hierarchical clustering of max-normalized trajectories of the 1000 most abundant clonotypes was used as exploratory dynamics analysis. Each responding clone was given a CD4 or CD8 phenotype based on the CD4+ and CD8+ repertoires, which had been sequenced separately. The public reads were quality trimmed at Q25 with fastp and then assembled into clones with MiXCR by TCRdb, keeping productive beta chains. Every entry covers one CDR3 protein and lists the most common genes and DNA from its rows. TCRdb, rather than the study authors, made the V and J calls. The sample includes approximately 250,000 distinct CDR3 sequences, with roughly a sixth observed a single time. Of the sample, roughly a fifth is held by the ten largest clones.

Recombination joined TRBV29-1 with TRBJ2-5, with TRBD2 perhaps the D gene, on 5 matching bases. The TCR originated in a man younger than 30 who had mild COVID-19 (a few samples of this study predate the infection). The sample titles of this study are shuffled in the database, so cell type and time point are left out; the donor was told from shared clones. Sequenced: PBMCs or a T cell subset sorted from them (not recorded which). The nucleotides are TGCAGCGGTCTCTCCGGGGTGGTTCGGGAGACCCAGTACTTC. It translates as CSGLSGVVRETQYF.